This entry features one TCR beta chain sequence. Its target antigen remains unknown. Base qualities are not recorded, but no much larger clone differs from it by a single base. CDR1 and CDR2 were assigned from the germline V gene (reference sequence) as SGHKS and YYEKEE. V is shortened by 4 bases, J by 1 base, and the region joining them spans 12 bases. Taken from cysteine to phenylalanine, the CDR3 has 14 residues. CDR3 DNA only is kept here, 42 bases in frame from base 1. This sample is part of a study of blood T cell repertoires in COVID-19 (TCRdb year 2020). Broadly, across the study: Collaborator samples came from the United States, Italy and Spain and covered acute and convalescent phases of COVID-19. The material from the prospective study consisted of cDNA or gDNA derived from T cells, B-cell-depleted T cells, or PBMCs. The dataset comprised deeply sampled blood TCRbeta repertoires from subjects exposed to, actively infected with, or recovered from COVID-19. A freely available public database, intended as a resource for researchers studying the immune response to SARS-CoV-2, is where the repertoires were released. The samples were drawn from two sources: the first 160 participants of the ongoing ImmuneRACE study, and 1,000 to 1,500 subjects contributed by 6 global collaborators. A de-identified subject ID, COVID-19 status, age in years and sex were almost always included in the sample metadata. Where available, HLA class I and class II types were obtained from metadata supplied by the sample provider rather than from assay-based typing. Findings and caveats that apply to the study as a whole: Clinical and demographic metadata were provided uncurated, with the amount varying by source and participant.

The immunoSEQ Assay, a bias-controlled multiplex PCR, was used to amplify TCRbeta CDR3 regions from genomic DNA. The authors' pipeline ran thus. Nucleated cell counts per sample were estimated from amplification of reference gene primers within the assay. Sequence reads were collapsed and filtered to measure the absolute abundance of every unique TCRbeta CDR3 rearrangement. Productive Simpson clonality was computed per sample as the square root of Simpson's diversity index over productive rearrangements. TCRdb took this table from immuneACCESS and kept in-frame rearrangements with V and J called. Such tables lack part of the clones; where checked against another copy, unresolved V genes explain under half of the gap, and the rest is unexplained. That table furnishes V, J and clone size, whereas the DNA furnished D and trimming. This sample comprises some 200,000 clones, around 90% of them detected only once. About 1.5% of the sample belongs to the ten largest clones.

The collaborating institutions used their own protocols to collect whole blood in K2EDTA tubes. For TCRbeta analysis, collaborators shipped samples as frozen whole blood, isolated PBMCs, or DNA extracted from either of those sample types. The receptor was derived from a man aged 18-30 years with active or convalescent COVID-19. The chain links TRBV5-5 with TRBJ2-7, and possibly TRBD2, on 6 matching bases. The sequencing sample was made of peripheral blood. The CDR3 protein: CASSPDGSSYEQYF. The sequence in DNA is TGTGCCAGCAGCCCAGACGGGAGTTCCTACGAGCAGTACTTC.